This T cell receptor (beta chain) was captured by sequencing in a study of HIV-infected patients and healthy controls. Findings and limits, study-wide: A major limitation was that merely sixteen HIV-infected individuals were processed.

cDNA was made from about 500 ng RNA using alpha and beta constant primers. Separate chain-specific third strand synthesis with multiplexing indices produced the alpha and beta libraries. Ligation attached cDNA to a 5' RACE adapter that carried a random hexamer and SP2 site. A single record per CDR3 protein comes from TCRdb applying MiXCR to the 5' RACE reads. The sample holds around 8,800 distinct CDR3 sequences, roughly 7% seen once. This clonotype was counted between two and nine times. The antigen is unknown. In germline, CDR1 is SGHRS, CDR2 YFSETQ. The CDR3 sequence is 14 residues long. V gave up 3 bases and J gave up 4 bases; unmatched junction bases: 2. All unsorted peripheral T cells were captured because whole blood was used without fractionation.

This sample comprised blood, obtained before antiretroviral therapy. This clonotype originated in an adult with HIV infection. This sequence joins TRBV5-1 and TRBJ1-2; 11 nucleotides line up with TRBD1. The CDR3 region is CASSWGQGVYGYTF. The CDR3 DNA sequence: TGCGCCAGCAGCTGGGGACAGGGGGTCTATGGCTACACCTTC. Together with reference TRBV5-1 and TRBJ1-2, the CDR3 gives the full variable domain: KAGVTQTPRYLIKTRGQQVTLSCSPISGHRSVSWYQQTPGQGLQFLFEYFSETQRNKGNFPGRFSGRQFSNSRSEMNVSTLELGDSALYLCASSWGQGVYGYTFGSGTRLTVV.